This TCR beta chain appears in the sequencing data of a study of blood T cell repertoires in COVID-19. On the study more broadly: The analysed material was cDNA or gDNA that came from T cells, B-cell-depleted T cells, or PBMCs.

V shed 4 bases, J shed 1 base, and the junction held 8 bases outside the gene matches. Looked up from germline, CDR1 is SGHNT and CDR2 is YYREEE (reference sequence). There are 15 residues in the CDR3. Profiling relied on immunoSEQ multiplex PCR, and the TCRdb table lists in-frame clones only, not all of them. In the table there are 200,000 to 300,000 clones, around nine tenths of which are singletons. This clone was picked up one time. V and J are TRBV5-4 and TRBJ2-7; the match to TRBD2 covers 7 bases. This clonotype originated in an older woman with COVID-19, enrolled during active disease. Specimen: peripheral blood. The CDR3 loop reads CASSPSWRESYEQYF. The CDR3 nucleotides read TGTGCCAGCAGCCCCTCCTGGCGGGAGTCCTACGAGCAGTACTTC.